This T cell receptor beta chain is from a study of shared clonotypes between healthy human individuals. All donors were Caucasian adults living in Nashville, Tennessee. For each subset, genomic DNA was distributed in equal portions over several immunoSEQ plates. Sequenced by immunoSEQ multiplex PCR; TCRdb stores in-frame clones only, minus some. The sample records some 490,000 clones, around 73% being singletons. Study-level points and caveats: Only blood was sampled, and tissue TCR repertoires likely differ from blood ones. Since donors were few, the genetic and exposure-history diversity represented was limited.

In its sample, this clone was seen once. No antigen is known for it. CDR1 and CDR2 (germline): SGHAT, FQNNGV. The CDR3 contains 13 residues. Between the trimmed V and J ends, which lost 3 bases and 3 bases, there was a span of 9 bases. The genes are TRBV11-2 and TRBJ2-7; D unclear. Sample: PBMCs. The clonotype comes from a woman aged 40-49 years in good health. Some clones in this sample may be carry-over from other donors' samples. The CDR3: CASSLQALYEQYF. The CDR3 DNA follows: TGTGCCAGCAGCTTGCAGGCCCTCTACGAGCAGTACTTC.